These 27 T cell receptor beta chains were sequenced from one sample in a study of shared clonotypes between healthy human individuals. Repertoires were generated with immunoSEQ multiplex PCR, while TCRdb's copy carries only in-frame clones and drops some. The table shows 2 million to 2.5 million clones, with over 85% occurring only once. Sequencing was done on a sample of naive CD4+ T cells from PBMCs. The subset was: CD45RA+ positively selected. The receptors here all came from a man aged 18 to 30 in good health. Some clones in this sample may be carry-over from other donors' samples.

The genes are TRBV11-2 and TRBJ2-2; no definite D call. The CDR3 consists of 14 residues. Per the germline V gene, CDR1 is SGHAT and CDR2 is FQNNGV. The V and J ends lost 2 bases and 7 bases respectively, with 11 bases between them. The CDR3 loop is CASSLSVAFGELFF. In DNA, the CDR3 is TGTGCCAGCAGCTTATCAGTAGCATTCGGGGAGCTGTTTTTT.

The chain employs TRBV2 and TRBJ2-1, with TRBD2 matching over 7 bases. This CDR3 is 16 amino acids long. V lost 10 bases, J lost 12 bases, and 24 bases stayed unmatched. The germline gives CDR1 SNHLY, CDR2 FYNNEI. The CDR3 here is CATYLTTSHPSRGQFF. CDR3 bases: TGTGCCACCTACCTGACGACTAGCCACCCCAGTCGGGGGCAGTTCTTC.

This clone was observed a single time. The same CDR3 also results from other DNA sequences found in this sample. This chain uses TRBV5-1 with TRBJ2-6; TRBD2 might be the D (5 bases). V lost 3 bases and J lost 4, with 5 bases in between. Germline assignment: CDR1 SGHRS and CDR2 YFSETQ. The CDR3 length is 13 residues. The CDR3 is CASSSGGANVLTF. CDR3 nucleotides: TGCGCCAGCAGCTCGGGAGGGGCCAACGTCCTGACTTTC.

The CDR3, as DNA: TGTGCCAGCAGTGAAAAGGGGCCGTACACCGGGGAGCTGTTTTTT. Protein: CASSEKGPYTGELFF. V and J are TRBV6-1 and TRBJ2-2, with TRBD1 as a possible D gene (5 bases). V lost 2 bases and J 3 bases, leaving 10 bases between the germline ends. This CDR3 comprises 15 residues. The germline V gene encodes CDR1 MNHNS and CDR2 SASEGT.

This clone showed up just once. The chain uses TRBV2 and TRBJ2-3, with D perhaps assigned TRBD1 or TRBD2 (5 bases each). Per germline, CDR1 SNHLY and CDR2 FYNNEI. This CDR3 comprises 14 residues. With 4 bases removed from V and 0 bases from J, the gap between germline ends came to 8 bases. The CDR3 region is CASSVWGSTDTQYF. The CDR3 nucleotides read TGTGCCAGCAGTGTTTGGGGGAGCACAGATACGCAGTATTTT.

CDR3 amino acids: CASSSASARTDTQYF. CDR3 bases: TGTGCCAGCAGCTCTGCTAGTGCGCGCACAGATACGCAGTATTTT. J is TRBJ2-3 and V is TRBV7-2; D ambiguous. From germline, CDR1 is SGHTA and CDR2 FQGNSA. The CDR3 is 15 amino acids. Trimming cost V 4 bases and J 1 base, with 12 bases left between them.

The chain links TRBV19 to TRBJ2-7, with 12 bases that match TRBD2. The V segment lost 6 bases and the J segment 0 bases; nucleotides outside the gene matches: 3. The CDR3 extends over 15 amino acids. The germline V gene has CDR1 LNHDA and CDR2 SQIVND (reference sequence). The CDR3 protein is CASSLAGGSSYEQYF. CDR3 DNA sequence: TGTGCCAGTAGCCTAGCGGGAGGGAGCTCCTACGAGCAGTACTTC.

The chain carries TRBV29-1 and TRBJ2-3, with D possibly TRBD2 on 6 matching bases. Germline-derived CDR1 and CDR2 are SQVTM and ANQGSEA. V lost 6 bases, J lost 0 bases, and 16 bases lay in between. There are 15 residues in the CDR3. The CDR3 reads CSVASGFLSTDTQYF. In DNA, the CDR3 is TGCAGCGTCGCAAGCGGGTTCCTTAGCACAGATACGCAGTATTTT.

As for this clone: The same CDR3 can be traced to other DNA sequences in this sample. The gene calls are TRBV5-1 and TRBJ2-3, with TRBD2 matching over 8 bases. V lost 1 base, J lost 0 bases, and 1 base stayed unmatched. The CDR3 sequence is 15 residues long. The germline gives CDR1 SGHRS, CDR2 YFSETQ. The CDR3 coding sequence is TGCGCCAGCAGCTTGCGGGAGGGGAGCACAGATACGCAGTATTTT. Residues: CASSLREGSTDTQYF.

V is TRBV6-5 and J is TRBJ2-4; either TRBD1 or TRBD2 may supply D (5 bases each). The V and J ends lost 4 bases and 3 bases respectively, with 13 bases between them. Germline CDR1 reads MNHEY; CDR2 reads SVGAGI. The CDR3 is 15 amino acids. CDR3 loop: CASSSSGRIKNIQYF. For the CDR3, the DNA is TGTGCCAGCAGTTCCTCGGGGCGGATCAAAAACATTCAGTACTTC.

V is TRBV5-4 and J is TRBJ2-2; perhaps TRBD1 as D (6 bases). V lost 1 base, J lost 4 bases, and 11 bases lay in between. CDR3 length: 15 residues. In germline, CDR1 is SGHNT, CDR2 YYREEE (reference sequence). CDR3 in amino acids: CASSLRGSVTGELFF. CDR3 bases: TGTGCCAGCAGCTTGAGGGGGTCGGTCACCGGGGAGCTGTTTTTT.

The chain's CDR3 is CASSFLRRTSAKETQYF. The CDR3 nucleotides read TGTGCCAGCAGCTTCCTCCGAAGGACTAGCGCTAAAGAGACCCAGTACTTC. The chain employs TRBV7-2 and TRBJ2-5, with TRBD2 matching 9 bases. The junction had 11 bases not matched to a gene; V was cut back by 3 bases and J by 3 bases. Germline V gene data show CDR1 as SGHTA and CDR2 as FQGNSA. The CDR3 is 17 residues long.

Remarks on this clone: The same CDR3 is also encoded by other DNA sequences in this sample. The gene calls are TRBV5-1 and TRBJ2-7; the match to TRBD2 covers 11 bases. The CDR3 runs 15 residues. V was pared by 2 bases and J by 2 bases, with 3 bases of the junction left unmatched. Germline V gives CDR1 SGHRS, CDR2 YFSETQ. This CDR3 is CASSFIAGGTYEQYF. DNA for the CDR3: TGCGCCAGCAGCTTTATAGCGGGAGGGACCTACGAGCAGTACTTC.

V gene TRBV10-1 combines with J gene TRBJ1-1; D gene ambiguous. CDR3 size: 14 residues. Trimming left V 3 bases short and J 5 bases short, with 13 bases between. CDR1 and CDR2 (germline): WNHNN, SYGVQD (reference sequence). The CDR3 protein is CASSDVLPATEAFF. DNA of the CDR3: TGCGCCAGCAGTGATGTATTACCCGCAACTGAAGCTTTCTTT.

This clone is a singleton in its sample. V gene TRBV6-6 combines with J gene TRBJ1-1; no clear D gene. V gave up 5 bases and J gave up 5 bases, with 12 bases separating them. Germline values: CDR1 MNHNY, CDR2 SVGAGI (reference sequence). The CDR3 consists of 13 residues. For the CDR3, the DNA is TGTGCCAGCAGTAGAATTCGGGAAACTGAAGCTTTCTTT. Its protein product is CASSRIRETEAFF.

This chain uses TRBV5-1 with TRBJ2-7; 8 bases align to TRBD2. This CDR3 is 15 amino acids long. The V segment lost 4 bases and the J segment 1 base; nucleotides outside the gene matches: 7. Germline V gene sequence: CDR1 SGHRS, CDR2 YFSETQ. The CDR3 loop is CASSETLAGSYEQYF. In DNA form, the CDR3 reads TGCGCCAGCAGCGAGACATTAGCGGGGTCCTACGAGCAGTACTTC.

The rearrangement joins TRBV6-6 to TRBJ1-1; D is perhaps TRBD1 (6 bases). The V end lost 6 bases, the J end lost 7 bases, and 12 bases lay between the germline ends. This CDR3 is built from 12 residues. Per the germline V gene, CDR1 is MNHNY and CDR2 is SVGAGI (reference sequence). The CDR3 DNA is TGTGCCAGCAGCCGCACAGGGTTTGAAGCTTTCTTT. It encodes CASSRTGFEAFF.

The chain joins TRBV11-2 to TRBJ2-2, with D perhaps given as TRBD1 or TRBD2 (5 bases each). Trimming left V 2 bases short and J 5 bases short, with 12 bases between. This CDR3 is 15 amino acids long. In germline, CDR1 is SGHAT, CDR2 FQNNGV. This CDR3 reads CASSLMPGTTGELFF. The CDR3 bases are TGTGCCAGCAGCTTAATGCCCGGGACGACCGGGGAGCTGTTTTTT.

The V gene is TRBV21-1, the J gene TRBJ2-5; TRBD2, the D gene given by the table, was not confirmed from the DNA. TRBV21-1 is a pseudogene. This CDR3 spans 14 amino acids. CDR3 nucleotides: TGTGCCAGCAGCAGGACTAGCGGGGAAGAGACCCAGTACTTC. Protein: CASSRTSGEETQYF.

CDR3 nucleotide sequence: TGTGCCAGCGGAGAGGCAGGGTCGGGGGCCCAGTACTTC. Its translation is CASGEAGSGAQYF. V gene TRBV27 combines with J gene TRBJ2-5, with a tentative D call TRBD2 (6 bases). Germline V gene sequence: CDR1 MNHEY, CDR2 SMNVEV (reference sequence). This CDR3 spans 13 amino acids. V was clipped by 8 bases and J by 9 bases, with 19 bases between them.

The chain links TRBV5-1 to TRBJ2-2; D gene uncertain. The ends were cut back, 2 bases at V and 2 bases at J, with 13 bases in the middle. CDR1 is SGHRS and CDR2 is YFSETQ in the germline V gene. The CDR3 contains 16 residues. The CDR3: CASSFPRVSNTGELFF. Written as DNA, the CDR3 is TGCGCCAGCAGCTTCCCCCGGGTATCAAACACCGGGGAGCTGTTTTTT.

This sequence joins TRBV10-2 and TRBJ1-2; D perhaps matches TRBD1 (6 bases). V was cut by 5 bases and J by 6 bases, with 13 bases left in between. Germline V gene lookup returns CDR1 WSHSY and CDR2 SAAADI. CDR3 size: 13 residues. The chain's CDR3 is CASSNAGADGYTF. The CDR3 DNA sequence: TGCGCCAGCAGTAACGCGGGGGCCGATGGCTACACCTTC.

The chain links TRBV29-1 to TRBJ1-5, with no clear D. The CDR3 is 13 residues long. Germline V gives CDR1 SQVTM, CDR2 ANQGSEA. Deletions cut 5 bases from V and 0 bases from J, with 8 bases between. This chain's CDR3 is CSVQYYSNQPQHF. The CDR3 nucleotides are TGCAGCGTTCAGTATTATAGCAATCAGCCCCAGCATTTT.

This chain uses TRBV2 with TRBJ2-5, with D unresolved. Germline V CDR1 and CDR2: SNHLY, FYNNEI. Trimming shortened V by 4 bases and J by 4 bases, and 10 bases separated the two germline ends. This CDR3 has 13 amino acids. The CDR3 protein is CASSAETRETQYF. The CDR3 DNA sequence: TGTGCCAGCAGTGCCGAGACTCGAGAGACCCAGTACTTC.

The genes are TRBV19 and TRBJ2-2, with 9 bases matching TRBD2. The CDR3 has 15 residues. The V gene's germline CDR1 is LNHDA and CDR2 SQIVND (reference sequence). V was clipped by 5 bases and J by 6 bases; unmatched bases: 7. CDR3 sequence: CASSGVASGAGELFF. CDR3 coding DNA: TGTGCCAGTAGTGGGGTGGCTAGCGGGGCCGGGGAGCTGTTTTTT.

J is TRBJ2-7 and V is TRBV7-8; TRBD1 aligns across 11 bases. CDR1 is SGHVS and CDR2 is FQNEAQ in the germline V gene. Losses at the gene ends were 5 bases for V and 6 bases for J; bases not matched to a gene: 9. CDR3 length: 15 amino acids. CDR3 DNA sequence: TGTGCCAGCAGCATAACCGGGACAGGGGGTAGCGAGCAGTACTTC. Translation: CASSITGTGGSEQYF. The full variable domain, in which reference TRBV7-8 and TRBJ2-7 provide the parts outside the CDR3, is GAGVSQSPRYKVAKRGQDVALRCDPISGHVSLFWYQQALGQGPEFLTYFQNEAQLDKSGLPSDRFFAERPEGSVSTLKIQRTQQEDSAVYLCASSITGTGGSEQYFGPGTRLTVT.

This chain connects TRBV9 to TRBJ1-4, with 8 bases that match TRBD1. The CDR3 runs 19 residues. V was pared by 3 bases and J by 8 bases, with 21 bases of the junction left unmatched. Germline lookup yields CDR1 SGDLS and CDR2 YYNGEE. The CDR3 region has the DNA TGTGCCAGCAGCGCCACCGGGACAGGCCTTGGCCGGTTTTTAGAAAAACTGTTTTTT. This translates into CASSATGTGLGRFLEKLFF.